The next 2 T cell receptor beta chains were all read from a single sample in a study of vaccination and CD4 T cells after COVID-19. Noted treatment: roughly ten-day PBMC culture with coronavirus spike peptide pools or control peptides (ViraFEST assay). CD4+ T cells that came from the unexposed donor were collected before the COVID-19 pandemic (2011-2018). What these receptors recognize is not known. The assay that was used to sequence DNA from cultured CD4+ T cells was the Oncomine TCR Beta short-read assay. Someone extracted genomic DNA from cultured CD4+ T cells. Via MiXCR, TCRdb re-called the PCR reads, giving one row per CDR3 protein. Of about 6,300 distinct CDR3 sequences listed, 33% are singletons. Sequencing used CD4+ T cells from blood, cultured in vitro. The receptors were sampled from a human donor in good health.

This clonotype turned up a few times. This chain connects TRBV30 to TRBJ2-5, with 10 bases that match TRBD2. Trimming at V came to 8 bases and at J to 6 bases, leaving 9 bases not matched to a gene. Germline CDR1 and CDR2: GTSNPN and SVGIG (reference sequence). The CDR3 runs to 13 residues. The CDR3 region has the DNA TGTGCCGGGACCCTTACTAGCGGGAAGACCCAGTACTTC. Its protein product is CAGTLTSGKTQYF.

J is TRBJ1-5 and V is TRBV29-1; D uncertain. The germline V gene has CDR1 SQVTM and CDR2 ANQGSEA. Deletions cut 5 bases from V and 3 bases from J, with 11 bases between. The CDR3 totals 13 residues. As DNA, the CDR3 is TGCAGCGTTAGGGAGCAGTTCAATCAGCCCCAGCATTTT. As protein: CSVREQFNQPQHF. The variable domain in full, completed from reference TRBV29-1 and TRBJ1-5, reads SAVISQKPSRDICQRGTSLTIQCQVDSQVTMMFWYRQQPGQSLTLIATANQGSEATYESGFVIDKFPISRPNLTFSTLTVSNMSPEDSSIYLCSVREQFNQPQHFGDGTRLSIL.